The present T cell receptor beta chain was sequenced within a study of T cells in tuberculosis. Overall study context: A South African cohort included IGRA-negative adolescents, latently infected IGRA-positive adolescents and adults with active tuberculosis.

Germline CDR1 reads LNHDA; CDR2 reads SQIVND (reference sequence). The CDR3 runs to 13 residues. Trimming took off 7 bases at V and 0 bases at J, with 9 bases between the two ends. Profiling relied on immunoSEQ multiplex PCR, and the TCRdb table lists in-frame clones only, not all of them. Of tens of thousands of clones listed, approximately 97% are singletons. Whole-study findings and limits: Active tuberculosis TCR-alpha repertoires lay closer to GMM-specific TCRs than IGRA-negative controls, suggesting clonal expansion. Selection depended on which cryopreserved specimens were available.

Each clinical donor contributed on average approximately 93,000 T cells from unsorted cryopreserved PBMC. A remark on this clone: Its antigen is currently unknown.

Sequencing was done on a sample of PBMCs. The receptor was isolated from a donor aged 10-30 years with latent tuberculosis or without tuberculosis infection. The chain uses TRBV19 and TRBJ1-1, with a possible D match to TRBD1 (6 bases). CDR3 bases: TGTGCCAGTAATACAGGGCTGAACACTGAAGCTTTCTTT. It yields the protein CASNTGLNTEAFF.